The 5 T cell receptor beta chains listed next were all sequenced from one sample in a study of cytomegalovirus exposure and HLA in healthy donors. PCR primers comprised 60 Vbeta and 13 Jbeta primers. Clones were sequenced by immunoSEQ multiplex PCR, and TCRdb holds only the in-frame ones, with some missing. The sample lists hundreds of thousands of clones; roughly 80% were seen once. Sequenced input: PBMCs. The receptors stem from a man aged 25-45 years in good health and CMV-seronegative.

The chain combines TRBV19 with TRBJ1-1, with a tentative D call TRBD1 (6 bases). V lost 0 bases, J lost 4 bases, and 12 bases lay in between. The CDR3 extends over 15 amino acids. Germline V gene lookup returns CDR1 LNHDA and CDR2 SQIVND (reference sequence). The CDR3 is CASSIERGSLTEAFF. As DNA, the CDR3 is TGTGCCAGTAGTATAGAAAGGGGGAGTCTCACTGAAGCTTTCTTT.

The rearrangement uses TRBV27 and TRBJ1-6; D not certain. The V end lost 2 bases, the J end lost 2 bases, and 4 bases lay between the germline ends. The CDR3 is 14 residues long. Germline values: CDR1 MNHEY, CDR2 SMNVEV (reference sequence). The CDR3 DNA sequence: TGTGCCAGCAGTTTACCAACCTATAATTCACCCCTCCACTTT. Amino acid sequence: CASSLPTYNSPLHF.

The gene calls are TRBV7-9 and TRBJ1-4, with D perhaps matching TRBD1 (5 bases). The CDR3 is 15 amino acids. Germline V gene sequence: CDR1 SEHNR, CDR2 FQNEAQ (reference sequence). V gave up 1 base and J gave up 7 bases, with 13 bases separating them. The CDR3 reads CASSLGGGVGEKLFF. The CDR3 nucleotides read TGTGCCAGCAGCTTAGGAGGAGGGGTCGGTGAAAAACTGTTTTTT.

J is TRBJ2-1 and V is TRBV29-1; 7 positions agree with TRBD1. The CDR3 has 16 residues. Trimming took 3 bases from V and 0 from J; bases not matched to a gene: 8. Germline V CDR1 and CDR2: SQVTM, ANQGSEA. For the CDR3, the DNA is TGCAGCGTTGATTTAAGGGGGCAGGCCTCCTACAATGAGCAGTTCTTC. Amino acid sequence: CSVDLRGQASYNEQFF.

This chain joins TRBV7-9 and TRBJ2-1; a weak D match, TRBD2 (5 bases). CDR3 length equals 13 residues. Trimming left V 5 bases short and J 10 bases short, with 15 bases between. In germline, CDR1 is SEHNR, CDR2 FQNEAQ (reference sequence). CDR3 in DNA: TGTGCCAGCAGCCCACTAGACATGGGAGAGCAGTTCTTC. Amino acids: CASSPLDMGEQFF.